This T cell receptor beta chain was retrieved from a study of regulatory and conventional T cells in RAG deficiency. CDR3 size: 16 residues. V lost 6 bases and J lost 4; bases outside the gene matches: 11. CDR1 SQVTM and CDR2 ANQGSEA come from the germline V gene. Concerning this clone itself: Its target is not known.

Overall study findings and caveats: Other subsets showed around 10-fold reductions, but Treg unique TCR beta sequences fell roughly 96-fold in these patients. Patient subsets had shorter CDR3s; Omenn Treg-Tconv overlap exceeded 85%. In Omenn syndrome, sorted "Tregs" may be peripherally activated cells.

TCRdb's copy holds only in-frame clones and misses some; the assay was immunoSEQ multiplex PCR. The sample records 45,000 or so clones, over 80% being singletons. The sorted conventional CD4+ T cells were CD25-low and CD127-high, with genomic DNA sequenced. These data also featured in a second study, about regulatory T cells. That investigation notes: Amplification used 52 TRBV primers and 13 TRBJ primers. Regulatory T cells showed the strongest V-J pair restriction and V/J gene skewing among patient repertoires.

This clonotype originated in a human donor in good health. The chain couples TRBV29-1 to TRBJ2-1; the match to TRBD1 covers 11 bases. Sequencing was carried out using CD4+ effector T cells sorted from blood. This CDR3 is CSVEPRDRGIYNEQFF. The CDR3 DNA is TGCAGCGTAGAACCCCGGGACAGGGGGATATACAATGAGCAGTTCTTC.